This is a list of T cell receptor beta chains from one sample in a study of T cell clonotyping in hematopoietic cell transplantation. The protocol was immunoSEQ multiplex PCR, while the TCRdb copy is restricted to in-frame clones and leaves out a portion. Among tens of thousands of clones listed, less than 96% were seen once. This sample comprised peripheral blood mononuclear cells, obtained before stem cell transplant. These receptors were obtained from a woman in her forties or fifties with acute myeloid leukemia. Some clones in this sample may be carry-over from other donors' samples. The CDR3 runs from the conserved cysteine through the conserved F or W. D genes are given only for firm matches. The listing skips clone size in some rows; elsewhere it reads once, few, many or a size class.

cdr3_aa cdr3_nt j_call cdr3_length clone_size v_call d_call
CASSLDLPTASYTF TGTGCCAGCAGCCTAGACCTTCCGACAGCCAGCTACACCTTC TRBJ1-2 14 . TRBV7-9 .
CASKRGGKEATNEKLFF TGCGCCAGCAAGAGGGGCGGGAAGGAAGCAACTAATGAAAAACTGTTTTTT TRBJ1-4 17 . TRBV5-1 .
CASSKTGGSISGGYTF TGTGCCAGTAGTAAGACAGGGGGGAGCATTTCGGGCGGCTACACCTTC TRBJ1-2 16 . TRBV19 TRBD1
CAISEGQSNQPQHF TGTGCCATCAGTGAGGGACAGTCCAATCAGCCCCAGCATTTT TRBJ1-5 14 . TRBV10-3 .
CASSWTSVNTGELFF TGTGCCAGCAGCTGGACTAGCGTTAACACCGGGGAGCTGTTTTTT TRBJ2-2 15 . TRBV7-2 TRBD2
CASSFGLAGPEDTQYF TGCGCCAGCAGCTTCGGACTAGCGGGGCCCGAGGATACGCAGTATTTT TRBJ2-3 16 . TRBV5-1 TRBD2
CASEGPNTEAFF TGTGCCAGCGAGGGACCGAACACTGAAGCTTTCTTT TRBJ1-1 12 . TRBV6-1 .
CASRLPGQGTDTQYF TGTGCCAGCAGGCTACCGGGACAGGGCACAGATACGCAGTATTTT TRBJ2-3 15 . TRBV6-4 TRBD1
CASSPGLAEYSGANVLTF TGTGCCAGCAGCCCGGGACTAGCGGAATACTCTGGGGCCAACGTCCTGACTTTC TRBJ2-6 18 . TRBV7-2 TRBD2
CASSSQPGLAGTGELFF TGTGCCAGCAGCTCACAACCGGGACTAGCGGGAACCGGGGAGCTGTTTTTT TRBJ2-2 17 . TRBV5-4 TRBD2
CAWSVRLAGILEQYF TGTGCCTGGAGTGTACGGCTAGCGGGGATACTTGAGCAGTACTTC TRBJ2-7 15 . TRBV30 TRBD2
CASSRTGSNQPQHF TGTGCCAGCAGTCGGACAGGTAGCAATCAGCCCCAGCATTTT TRBJ1-5 14 . TRBV6-4 TRBD1
CASSGGGPGETQYF TGTGCCAGCAGCGGGGGGGGCCCCGGTGAGACCCAGTACTTC TRBJ2-5 14 . TRBV6-6 TRBD2
CASSSESLPGANVLTF TGTGCCAGCAGCTCCGAGTCCCTCCCTGGGGCCAACGTCCTGACTTTC TRBJ2-6 16 . TRBV28 .
CASSHFGDEQYF TGTGCCAGCAGCCATTTTGGGGACGAGCAGTACTTC TRBJ2-7 12 . TRBV28 .
CASSQGLENTEAFF TGTGCCAGCAGCCAGGGACTGGAGAACACTGAAGCTTTCTTT TRBJ1-1 14 . TRBV5-4 .
CASRMTGESNQPQHF TGTGCCAGCAGGATGACAGGGGAAAGCAATCAGCCCCAGCATTTT TRBJ1-5 15 . TRBV6-1 TRBD1
CAWSARAANQPQHF TGTGCCTGGAGTGCCCGGGCAGCCAATCAGCCCCAGCATTTT TRBJ1-5 14 . TRBV30 .
CAIYDGLNTEAFF TGTGCCATTTATGACGGATTGAACACTGAAGCTTTCTTT TRBJ1-1 13 . TRBV10-3 .
CASSRSFKANYGYTF TGTGCCAGCAGTCGGTCCTTTAAAGCTAACTATGGCTACACCTTC TRBJ1-2 15 . TRBV11-3 .
CASSLGGDTEAFF TGTGCCAGCAGCTTAGGTGGGGACACTGAAGCTTTCTTT TRBJ1-1 13 . TRBV5-6 .
CARREPAYNEQFF TGTGCCCGAAGGGAGCCGGCATACAATGAGCAGTTCTTC TRBJ2-1 13 . TRBV30 .
CAWKGTGVGELFF TGTGCCTGGAAGGGGACAGGGGTCGGGGAGCTGTTTTTT TRBJ2-2 13 . TRBV30 TRBD1
CASSQRLNSYEQYF TGTGCCAGCAGCCAGCGTTTGAACTCCTACGAGCAGTACTTC TRBJ2-7 14 . TRBV14 .
CAWSSGLHNEQFF TGTGCCTGGAGTAGCGGGCTTCACAATGAGCAGTTCTTC TRBJ2-1 13 . TRBV30 .
CASSSVEASHSYNEQFF TGTGCCAGCAGTTCCGTCGAGGCTAGCCACTCCTACAATGAGCAGTTCTTC TRBJ2-1 17 . TRBV27 .
CASSYPNLNQPQHF TGTGCCAGCAGTTATCCCAACTTGAATCAGCCCCAGCATTTT TRBJ1-5 14 . TRBV28 .
CASSSTRSYEQYF TGTGCCAGCAGCAGTACACGATCCTACGAGCAGTACTTC TRBJ2-7 13 . TRBV6-5 .
CASSERDTQYF TGTGCCAGCAGTGAAAGAGATACGCAGTATTTT TRBJ2-3 11 . TRBV2 .
CASSAMAGRQYF TGTGCCAGCAGCGCAATGGCGGGGCGGCAGTACTTC TRBJ2-7 12 . TRBV2 .
CASSTGPAGLAGFSYEQYF TGCGCCAGCAGCACGGGACCCGCCGGGCTAGCGGGCTTCTCCTACGAGCAGTACTTC TRBJ2-7 19 . TRBV5-1 TRBD2
CASSTRQGRGLAGAYEQYF TGTGCCAGTAGTACTCGACAGGGCCGTGGACTAGCGGGGGCCTACGAGCAGTACTTC TRBJ2-7 19 once TRBV19 TRBD2
CASSSPGELFF TGTGCCAGTAGTTCCCCCGGGGAGCTGTTTTTT TRBJ2-2 11 . TRBV19 .
CAWKQVGNEQFF TGTGCCTGGAAGCAAGTCGGGAATGAGCAGTTCTTC TRBJ2-1 12 . TRBV30 .
CASSYSQGAYEQYF TGTGCCAGCAGTTATAGCCAGGGGGCCTACGAGCAGTACTTC TRBJ2-7 14 . TRBV6-5 TRBD1
CAWEGQIGYTF TGTGCCTGGGAAGGACAGATAGGCTACACCTTC TRBJ1-2 11 . TRBV30 .
CASSLGISGNTIYF TGTGCCAGCAGCTTAGGAATCTCTGGAAACACCATATATTTT TRBJ1-3 14 . TRBV7-6 .